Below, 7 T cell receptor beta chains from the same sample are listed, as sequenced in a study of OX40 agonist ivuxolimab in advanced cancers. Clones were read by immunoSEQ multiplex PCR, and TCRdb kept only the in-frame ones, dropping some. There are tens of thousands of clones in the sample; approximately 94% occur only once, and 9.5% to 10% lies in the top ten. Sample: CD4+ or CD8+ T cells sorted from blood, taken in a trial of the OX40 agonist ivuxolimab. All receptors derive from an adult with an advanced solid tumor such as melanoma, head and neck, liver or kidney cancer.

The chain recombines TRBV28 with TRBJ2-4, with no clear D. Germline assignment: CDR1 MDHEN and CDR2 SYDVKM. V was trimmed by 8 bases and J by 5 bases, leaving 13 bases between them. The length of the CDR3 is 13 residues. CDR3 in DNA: TGTGCCAGCCAAGGAGCACTCGAAAACATTCAGTACTTC. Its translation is CASQGALENIQYF.

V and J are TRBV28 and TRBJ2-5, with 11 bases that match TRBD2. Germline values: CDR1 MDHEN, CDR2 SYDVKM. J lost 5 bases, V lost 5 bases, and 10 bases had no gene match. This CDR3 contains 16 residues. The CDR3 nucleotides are TGTGCCAGCAGTCCTCGACTAGCGGGGCTGCGGGAGACCCAGTACTTC. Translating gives CASSPRLAGLRETQYF.

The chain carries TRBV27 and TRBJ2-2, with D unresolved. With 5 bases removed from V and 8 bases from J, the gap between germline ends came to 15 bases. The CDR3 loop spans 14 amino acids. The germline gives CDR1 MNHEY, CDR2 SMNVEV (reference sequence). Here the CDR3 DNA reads TGTGCCAGCAGTACCTCTATCTTCGCAGGGGAGCTGTTTTTT. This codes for CASSTSIFAGELFF.

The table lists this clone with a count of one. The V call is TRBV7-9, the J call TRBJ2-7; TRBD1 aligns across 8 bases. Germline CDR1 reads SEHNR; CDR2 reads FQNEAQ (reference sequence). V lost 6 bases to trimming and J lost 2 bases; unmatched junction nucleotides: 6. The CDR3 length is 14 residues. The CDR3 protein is CASRPRDRPYEQYF. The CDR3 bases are TGTGCCAGCAGACCTAGGGACAGGCCCTACGAGCAGTACTTC.

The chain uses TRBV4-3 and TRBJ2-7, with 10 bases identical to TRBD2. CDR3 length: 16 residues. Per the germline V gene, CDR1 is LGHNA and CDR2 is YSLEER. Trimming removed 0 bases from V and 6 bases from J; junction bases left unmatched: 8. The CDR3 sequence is CASSQDLRGLASEQYF. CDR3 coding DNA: TGCGCCAGCAGCCAAGACCTTCGGGGACTAGCGAGCGAGCAGTACTTC.

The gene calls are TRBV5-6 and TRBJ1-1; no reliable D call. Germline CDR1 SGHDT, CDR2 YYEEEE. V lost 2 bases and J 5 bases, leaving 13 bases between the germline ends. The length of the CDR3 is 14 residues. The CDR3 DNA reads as TGTGCCAGCAGCTTCATAAACCCGGGTACTGAAGCTTTCTTT. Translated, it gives CASSFINPGTEAFF.

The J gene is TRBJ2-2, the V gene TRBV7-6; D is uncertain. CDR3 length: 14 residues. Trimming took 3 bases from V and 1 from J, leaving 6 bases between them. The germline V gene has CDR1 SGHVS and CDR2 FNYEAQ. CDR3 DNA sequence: TGTGCCAGCAGCTTTGGGGAGAACACCGGGGAGCTGTTTTTT. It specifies CASSFGENTGELFF.